Listed below are T cell receptor beta chains from one sample, sequenced in a study of blood T cell repertoires in COVID-19. This table comes from immunoSEQ multiplex PCR, and its TCRdb copy is limited to in-frame clones, with some not included. Among around 480,000 clones, around 88% were seen once, and the ten largest hold roughly 12%. Sequencing used peripheral blood. The source of these receptors is a woman between 45 and 65 years old with COVID-19, enrolled during active disease. Each CDR3 is given without its conserved first and last residue. Each record gives: V gene, CDR3 protein.

TRBV27,ASSFGTGGDSPLH
TRBV5-6,ASSFTGASYGYT
TRBV12-5,ASGSYKKSSLSYNEQF
TRBV5-1,ASSFVPGQGETQY
TRBV3-1/TRBV3-2,ASSQDSTGDRPQH
TRBV4-2,ASSQDRGSSGANVLT
TRBV19,ASSISAQGRAQH
TRBV7-3,ASSSNPTSEAF
TRBV7-9,ASSLITSGGETDTQY
TRBV19,ASRLFRGVYTGELF
TRBV5-1,ASSSPGQATDTQY
TRBV27,ASSLTGVVGYT
TRBV15,ATALGDRGTYEQY
TRBV3-1/TRBV3-2,ASSQGGEISPQH
TRBV2,ASSVTERGGGSSSTDTQY
TRBV19,ASSSQGAAGTTYTDTQY
TRBV7-9,ASSLDPRGSNQPQH
TRBV29-1,SAEGGDRGAEAF
TRBV15,ATSRERRLNTEAF
TRBV6-2/TRBV6-3,ASSSGPTSIAKNIQY
TRBV29-1,SVDGIYNEQF
TRBV5-1,ASSFDTTGDGYT
TRBV7-9,ASSWPQY
TRBV28,ASSPGGNQPQH
TRBV9,ASSFRDSPNTGELF
TRBV19,ASSSLTGDNEKLF
TRBV7-2,ASSFGLRGSQETQY
TRBV27,ASSLSVPGGMRSSYEQY
TRBV3-1/TRBV3-2,ASSPGGEATEAF
TRBV11-3,ASSLDRGGLSYNEQF
TRBV12-5,ASGLVPGGDEKLF
TRBV5-8,ASSDRVGQPQH
TRBV6-6,ASSPGVNYGYT
TRBV19,ASSPLGDEQF
TRBV4-1,ASSQVTSGTSDTQY
TRBV6-1,ASSERGGQGHEQF
TRBV6-5,ASSYSRQTYEQY
TRBV4-2,ASSQRLSGGASDTQY
TRBV27,ASSPPGLYSPLH
TRBV12-5,ASGEGTGAYEQY
TRBV5-1,ASSFAGVANQPQH
TRBV6-5,ASSFRRSGANVLT
TRBV12-5,ASGPTLAGGYNEQF
TRBV4-1,ASSLTRDRGLSSPLH
TRBV7-2,ASSLPGRTSADEQY
TRBV5-6,ASRLQGQGGYT
TRBV5-5,ASSRGTGGETQY
TRBV2,ASSEALGQIGYT
TRBV5-1,ASSSTGTGLTGELF
TRBV6-1,ASSEFRQGGDEQY
TRBV2,AGQGARVATEAF